A single sample is the source of the 17 T cell receptor beta chains below, sequenced in a study of CD8 T cells in ankylosing spondylitis. TCRdb independently ran MiXCR on the 5' RACE reads; one entry per CDR3 protein. Of roughly 130,000 distinct CDR3 sequences listed, around 9% are singletons. The specimen was blood, either unsorted or a sorted T cell fraction (not recorded which). The source is a male donor with ankylosing spondylitis or in good health (not recorded which).

This chain links TRBV5-1 with TRBJ2-2; D is unresolved. V was trimmed by 2 bases and J by 3 bases, leaving 11 bases between them. Germline V gene lookup returns CDR1 SGHRS and CDR2 YFSETQ. The CDR3 covers 15 residues. The CDR3 DNA sequence: TGCGCCAGCAGCTTCGATAGTTTGGACACCGGGGAGCTGTTTTTT. It yields the protein CASSFDSLDTGELFF. Looking up the rest from reference TRBV5-1 and TRBJ2-2 gives the full variable domain: KAGVTQTPRYLIKTRGQQVTLSCSPISGHRSVSWYQQTPGQGLQFLFEYFSETQRNKGNFPGRFSGRQFSNSRSEMNVSTLELGDSALYLCASSFDSLDTGELFFGEGSRLTVL.

This CDR3 reads CSARDLQATSGRRAFDEQYF. The CDR3 region has the DNA TGCAGTGCTAGAGATCTCCAGGCGACTAGCGGGAGACGGGCTTTTGACGAGCAGTACTTC. The chain has TRBV20-1 and TRBJ2-7; 12 bases fit TRBD2. The CDR3 consists of 20 residues. Germline-derived CDR1 and CDR2 are DFQATT and SNEGSKA (reference sequence). The V and J ends lost 0 bases and 5 bases, in that order; junction bases with no gene match: 20.

This clonotype was observed a handful of times. The chain combines TRBV6-2 or TRBV6-3 with TRBJ2-2; D is uncertain. Germline V gene sequence: CDR1 MNHEY, CDR2 SVGEGT. The CDR3 length is 15 residues. V was clipped by 4 bases and J by 3 bases, with 12 bases between them. The DNA for the CDR3 is TGTGCCAGCAGTTTCATTAACAGTGACACCGGGGAGCTGTTTTTT. This codes for CASSFINSDTGELFF.

This chain links TRBV5-1 with TRBJ2-3, with a weak D call TRBD1 (6 bases). Trimming pared 3 bases from V and 4 bases from J, leaving 9 bases between. The germline V gene encodes CDR1 SGHRS and CDR2 YFSETQ. The CDR3 length is 13 residues. The CDR3 sequence is CASSSQGSDTQYF. The CDR3 DNA sequence: TGCGCCAGCAGCTCACAGGGTTCAGATACGCAGTATTTT. The whole variable domain, filled in from reference TRBV5-1 and TRBJ2-3, reads KAGVTQTPRYLIKTRGQQVTLSCSPISGHRSVSWYQQTPGQGLQFLFEYFSETQRNKGNFPGRFSGRQFSNSRSEMNVSTLELGDSALYLCASSSQGSDTQYFGPGTRLTVL.

This clonotype was seen repeatedly, ten times or more. The rearrangement joins TRBV9 to TRBJ2-7, with 9 bases that match TRBD1. Trimming took 0 bases from V and 4 from J; bases not matched to a gene: 5. The CDR3 is 15 amino acids. Germline CDR1 and CDR2: SGDLS and YYNGEE. The DNA for the CDR3 is TGTGCCAGCAGCGTAGCCGGGACAGGGCAGTACGAGCAGTACTTC. Translated: CASSVAGTGQYEQYF.

This chain connects TRBV18 to TRBJ2-7; tentative D call: TRBD1 (5 bases). The CDR3 sequence is 13 residues long. Germline assignment: CDR1 KGHSH and CDR2 LQKENI. Trimming removed 3 bases at V and 5 bases at J, with 11 bases between. The CDR3 protein is CASSPIRVDEQYF. CDR3 DNA: TGTGCCAGCTCACCCATCAGGGTGGACGAGCAGTACTTC.

This clonotype was picked up many times. The chain combines TRBV4-1 with TRBJ1-3; no firm D call. The V end lost 3 bases, the J end lost 3 bases, and 12 bases lay between the germline ends. Germline V gene lookup returns CDR1 MGHRA and CDR2 YSYEKL. This CDR3 comprises 15 residues. The CDR3 DNA follows: TGCGCCAGCAGCCACCCCGGCCCGGTTGGAAACACCATATATTTT. This gives the protein CASSHPGPVGNTIYF.

This clonotype was detected many times. The rearrangement joins TRBV5-1 to TRBJ2-1, with a possible D match to TRBD2 (6 bases). Trimming removed 0 bases from V and 9 bases from J, with 13 bases in between. There are 14 residues in the CDR3. The germline V gene has CDR1 SGHRS and CDR2 YFSETQ. The CDR3 region is CASSLAGWEAEQFF. The DNA of the CDR3 is TGCGCCAGCAGCTTGGCCGGTTGGGAGGCTGAGCAGTTCTTC.

The rearrangement links TRBV5-1 to TRBJ2-5, with D unclear. V was shortened by 3 bases and J by 1 base, with 10 bases between the two germline ends. The CDR3 runs 14 residues. CDR1 is SGHRS and CDR2 is YFSETQ in the germline V gene. DNA for the CDR3: TGCGCCAGCAGCTCTCAGAAGGGCCAAGAGACCCAGTACTTC. This sequence encodes CASSSQKGQETQYF.

Many counts were recorded for this clonotype. This sequence joins TRBV11-2 and TRBJ2-1; a weak D match, TRBD2 (6 bases). Germline values: CDR1 SGHAT, CDR2 FQNNGV. The CDR3 sequence is 15 residues long. V lost 0 bases and J 2 bases, leaving 8 bases between the germline ends. CDR3 coding DNA: TGTGCCAGCAGCTTAGATGGGGGGACCTACAATGAGCAGTTCTTC. Translated, it gives CASSLDGGTYNEQFF.

The table lists this clonotype with many counts. The CDR3 sequence is CATSPNVGGSFTDTQYF. For the CDR3, the DNA is TGTGCCACCAGCCCTAACGTAGGAGGATCGTTCACAGATACGCAGTATTTT. The chain has TRBV15 and TRBJ2-3, with D perhaps TRBD2 (5 bases). Trimming shortened V by 5 bases and J by 2 bases, and 20 bases separated the two germline ends. Looked up from germline, CDR1 is LNHNV and CDR2 is YYDKDF (reference sequence). This CDR3 spans 17 amino acids. The variable domain in full, with the rest retrieved from reference TRBV15 and TRBJ2-3, is DAMVIQNPRYQVTQFGKPVTLSCSQTLNHNVMYWYQQKSSQAPKLLFHYYDKDFNNEADTPDNFQSRRPNTSFCFLDIRSPGLGDTAMYLCATSPNVGGSFTDTQYFGPGTRLTVL.

The V gene is TRBV4-2, the J gene TRBJ1-4; D not resolved. Looked up from germline, CDR1 is LGHNA and CDR2 is YNFKEQ. The CDR3 length is 17 residues. Between the trimmed V and J ends, which lost 4 bases and 8 bases, there was a span of 23 bases. The CDR3 reads CASSPLLVGPDGEKLFF. In nucleotides, the CDR3 is TGTGCCAGCAGCCCCCTGCTAGTAGGACCCGACGGGGAAAAACTGTTTTTT.

This clonotype has at least ten counts. The V and J genes are TRBV11-2 and TRBJ2-7; tentative D call: TRBD1 (5 bases). The germline gives CDR1 SGHAT, CDR2 FQNNGV. Trimming pared 5 bases from V and 5 bases from J, leaving 13 bases between. CDR3 length: 13 amino acids. The CDR3 DNA reads TGTGCCAGCAGCACGCAGGGTTTGAACGAGCAGTACTTC. This gives the protein CASSTQGLNEQYF.

The sample holds many counts of this clonotype. J is TRBJ2-1 and V is TRBV20-1, with 8 bases identical to TRBD2. The CDR3 extends over 15 amino acids. The J segment lost 2 bases and the V segment lost 0 bases, leaving 3 bases of the junction unmatched. Germline loops: CDR1 DFQATT, CDR2 SNEGSKA (reference sequence). CDR3 in amino acids: CSARDGRATYNEQFF. CDR3 nucleotides: TGCAGTGCTAGAGACGGGAGGGCCACCTACAATGAGCAGTTCTTC.

This clonotype was seen ten or more times. This sequence joins TRBV7-9 and TRBJ1-1; the D gene is possibly TRBD1 (5 bases). Trimming left V 5 bases short and J 7 bases short, with 14 bases between. Germline V gene lookup returns CDR1 SEHNR and CDR2 FQNEAQ (reference sequence). There are 13 residues in the CDR3. The chain's CDR3 is CASSAGNSLEAFF. CDR3 in DNA: TGTGCCAGCAGCGCAGGGAACTCACTTGAAGCTTTCTTT. The complete variable domain, with remaining parts taken from reference TRBV7-9 and TRBJ1-1, reads DTGVSQNPRHKITKRGQNVTFRCDPISEHNRLYWYRQTLGQGPEFLTYFQNEAQLEKSRLLSDRFSAERPKGSFSTLEIQRTEQGDSAMYLCASSAGNSLEAFFGQGTRLTVV.

This clonotype was seen at least ten times. The chain joins TRBV28 to TRBJ1-5; D is unresolved. This CDR3 contains 14 residues. Germline loops: CDR1 MDHEN, CDR2 SYDVKM. Trimming shortened V by 3 bases and J by 2 bases, and 8 bases separated the two germline ends. The CDR3 region has the DNA TGTGCCAGCAGTTTCACGGTGGGCAATCAGCCCCAGCATTTT. This codes for CASSFTVGNQPQHF.

This clonotype was detected ten times or more. The chain has TRBV7-8 and TRBJ2-1, with 8 bases lining up with TRBD2. Per germline, CDR1 SGHVS and CDR2 FQNEAQ. The ends lost 8 bases at V and 5 bases at J; junction bases unmatched: 11. The CDR3 totals 15 residues. The CDR3 region is CASPLSREGHNEQFF. CDR3 coding DNA: TGTGCCAGCCCCTTGTCCCGGGAGGGTCACAATGAGCAGTTCTTC. Looking up the rest from reference TRBV7-8 and TRBJ2-1 gives the full variable domain: GAGVSQSPRYKVAKRGQDVALRCDPISGHVSLFWYQQALGQGPEFLTYFQNEAQLDKSGLPSDRFFAERPEGSVSTLKIQRTQQEDSAVYLCASPLSREGHNEQFFGPGTRLTVL.